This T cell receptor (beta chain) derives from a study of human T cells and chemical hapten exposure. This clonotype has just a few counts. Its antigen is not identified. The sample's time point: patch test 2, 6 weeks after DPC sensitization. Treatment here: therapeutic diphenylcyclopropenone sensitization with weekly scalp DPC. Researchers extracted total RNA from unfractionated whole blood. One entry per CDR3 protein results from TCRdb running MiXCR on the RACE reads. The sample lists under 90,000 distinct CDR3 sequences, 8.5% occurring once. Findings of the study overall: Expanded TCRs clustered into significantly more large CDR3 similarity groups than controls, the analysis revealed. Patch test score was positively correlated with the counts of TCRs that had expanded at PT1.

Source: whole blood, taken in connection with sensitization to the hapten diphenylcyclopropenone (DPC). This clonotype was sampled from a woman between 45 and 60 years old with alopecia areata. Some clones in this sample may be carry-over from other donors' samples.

CDR3 in DNA: TGTGCCAGCAGTTTTAACACCGTCTATGGCTACACCTTC. This sequence encodes CASSFNTVYGYTF. The V call is TRBV6-5, the J call TRBJ1-2; D gene unclear. CDR1 is MNHEY, CDR2 SVGAGI, per germline. Trimming stripped 4 bases from V and 4 bases from J, with 10 bases between. This CDR3 region has 13 residues.